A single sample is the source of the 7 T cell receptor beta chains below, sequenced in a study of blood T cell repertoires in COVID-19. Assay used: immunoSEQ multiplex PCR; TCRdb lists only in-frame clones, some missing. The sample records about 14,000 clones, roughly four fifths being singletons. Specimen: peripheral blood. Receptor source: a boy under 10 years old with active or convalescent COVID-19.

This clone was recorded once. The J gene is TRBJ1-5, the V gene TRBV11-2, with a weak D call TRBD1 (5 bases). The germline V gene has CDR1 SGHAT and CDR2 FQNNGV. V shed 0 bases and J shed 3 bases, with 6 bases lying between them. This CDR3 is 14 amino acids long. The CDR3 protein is CASSLEGDNQPQHF. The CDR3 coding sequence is TGTGCCAGCAGCTTAGAAGGGGACAATCAGCCCCAGCATTTT.

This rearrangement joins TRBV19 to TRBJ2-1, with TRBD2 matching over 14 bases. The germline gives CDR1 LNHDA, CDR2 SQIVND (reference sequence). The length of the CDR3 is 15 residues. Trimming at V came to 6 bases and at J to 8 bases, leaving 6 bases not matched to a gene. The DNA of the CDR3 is TGTGCCAGTAGAAGACTAGCGGGAGGGGATTATGAGCAGTTCTTC. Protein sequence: CASRRLAGGDYEQFF.

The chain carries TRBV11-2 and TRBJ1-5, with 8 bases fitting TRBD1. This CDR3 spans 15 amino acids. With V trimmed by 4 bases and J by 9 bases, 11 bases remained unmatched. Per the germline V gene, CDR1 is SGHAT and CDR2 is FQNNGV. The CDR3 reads CASSSTGTGARPQHF. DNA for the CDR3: TGTGCCAGCAGCTCAACCGGGACAGGAGCTAGGCCCCAGCATTTT.

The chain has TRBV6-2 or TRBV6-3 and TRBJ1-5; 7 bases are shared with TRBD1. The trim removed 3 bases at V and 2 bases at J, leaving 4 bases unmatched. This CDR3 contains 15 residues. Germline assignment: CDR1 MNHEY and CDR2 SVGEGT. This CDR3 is CASSYRQGRNQPQHF. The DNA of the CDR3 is TGTGCCAGCAGTTATCGACAGGGACGCAATCAGCCCCAGCATTTT.

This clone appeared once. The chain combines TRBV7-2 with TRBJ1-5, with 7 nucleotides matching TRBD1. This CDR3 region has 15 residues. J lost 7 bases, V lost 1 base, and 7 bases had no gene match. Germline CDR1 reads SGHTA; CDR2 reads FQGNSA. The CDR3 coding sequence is TGTGCCAGCAGCTTAGGACAGGGTTGGGGGCAGCCCCAGCATTTT. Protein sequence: CASSLGQGWGQPQHF.

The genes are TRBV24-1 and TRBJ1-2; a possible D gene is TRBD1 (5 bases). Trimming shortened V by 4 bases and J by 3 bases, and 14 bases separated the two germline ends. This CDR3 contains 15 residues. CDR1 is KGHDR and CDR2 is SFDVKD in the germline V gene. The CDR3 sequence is CATSDPAGRDYGYTF. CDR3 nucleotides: TGTGCCACCAGTGACCCGGCGGGGCGAGACTATGGCTACACCTTC.

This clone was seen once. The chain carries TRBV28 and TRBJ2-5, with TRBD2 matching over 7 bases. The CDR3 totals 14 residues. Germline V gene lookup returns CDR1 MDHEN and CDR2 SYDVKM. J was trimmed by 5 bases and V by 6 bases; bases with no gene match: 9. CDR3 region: CASSLEGGPETQYF. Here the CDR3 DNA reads TGTGCCAGCAGCCTGGAGGGAGGGCCGGAGACCCAGTACTTC.